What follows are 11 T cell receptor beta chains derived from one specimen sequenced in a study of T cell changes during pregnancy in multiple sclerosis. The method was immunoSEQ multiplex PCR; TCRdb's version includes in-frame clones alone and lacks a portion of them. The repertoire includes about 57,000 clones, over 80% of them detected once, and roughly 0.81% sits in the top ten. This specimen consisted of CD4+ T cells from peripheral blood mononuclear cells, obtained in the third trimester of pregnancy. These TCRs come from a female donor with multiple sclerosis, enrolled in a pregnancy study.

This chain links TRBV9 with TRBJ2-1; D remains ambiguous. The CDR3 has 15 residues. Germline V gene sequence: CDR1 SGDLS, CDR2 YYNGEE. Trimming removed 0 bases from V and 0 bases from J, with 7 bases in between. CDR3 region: CASSVDRSSYNEQFF. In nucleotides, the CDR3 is TGTGCCAGCAGCGTAGATCGGAGCTCCTACAATGAGCAGTTCTTC.

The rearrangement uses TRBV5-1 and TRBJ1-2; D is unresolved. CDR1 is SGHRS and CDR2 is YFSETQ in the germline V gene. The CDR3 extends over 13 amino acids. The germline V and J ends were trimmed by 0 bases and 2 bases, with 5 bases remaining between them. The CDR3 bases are TGCGCCAGCAGCTTGGACAAAAACTATGGCTACACCTTC. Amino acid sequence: CASSLDKNYGYTF. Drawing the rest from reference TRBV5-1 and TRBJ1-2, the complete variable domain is KAGVTQTPRYLIKTRGQQVTLSCSPISGHRSVSWYQQTPGQGLQFLFEYFSETQRNKGNFPGRFSGRQFSNSRSEMNVSTLELGDSALYLCASSLDKNYGYTFGSGTRLTVV.

CDR3: CASSFLDRKSYEQYF. The DNA for the CDR3 is TGTGCCAGCAGCTTTCTTGACAGGAAATCCTACGAGCAGTACTTC. The chain couples TRBV5-4 to TRBJ2-7; D is perhaps TRBD1 (6 bases). V was clipped by 2 bases and J by 1 base, with 13 bases between them. CDR1 is SGHNT, CDR2 YYREEE, per germline (reference sequence). The CDR3 has 15 amino acids.

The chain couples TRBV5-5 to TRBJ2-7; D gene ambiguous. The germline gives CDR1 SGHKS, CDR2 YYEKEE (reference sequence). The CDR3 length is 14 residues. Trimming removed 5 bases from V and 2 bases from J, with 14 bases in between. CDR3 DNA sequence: TGTGCCAGCAGACTTTTGTACAGCACCTACGAGCAGTACTTC. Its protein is CASRLLYSTYEQYF.

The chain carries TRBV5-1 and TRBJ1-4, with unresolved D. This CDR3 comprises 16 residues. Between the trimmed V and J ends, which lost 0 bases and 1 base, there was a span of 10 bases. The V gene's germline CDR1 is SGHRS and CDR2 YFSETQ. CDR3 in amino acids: CASSLALGETNEKLFF. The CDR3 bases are TGCGCCAGCAGCTTGGCCCTCGGGGAAACTAATGAAAAACTGTTTTTT.

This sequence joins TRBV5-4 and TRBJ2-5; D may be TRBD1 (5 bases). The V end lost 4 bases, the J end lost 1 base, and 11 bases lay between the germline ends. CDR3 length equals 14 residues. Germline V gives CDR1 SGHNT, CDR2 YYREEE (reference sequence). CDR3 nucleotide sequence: TGTGCCAGCAGCCACCAGGGCCTCCAAGAGACCCAGTACTTC. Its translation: CASSHQGLQETQYF.

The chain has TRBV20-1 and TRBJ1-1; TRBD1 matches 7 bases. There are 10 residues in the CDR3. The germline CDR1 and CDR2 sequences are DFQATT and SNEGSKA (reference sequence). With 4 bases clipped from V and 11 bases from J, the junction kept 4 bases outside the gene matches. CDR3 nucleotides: TGCAGTGCTATGGCAGGGGGTGCTTTCTTT. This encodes CSAMAGGAFF.

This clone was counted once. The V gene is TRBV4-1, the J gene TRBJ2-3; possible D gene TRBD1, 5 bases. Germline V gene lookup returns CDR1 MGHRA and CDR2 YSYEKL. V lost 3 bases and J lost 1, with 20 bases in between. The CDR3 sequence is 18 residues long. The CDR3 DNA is TGCGCCAGCAGCCATTCCCCCTCCTTCGACAGCCGCACAGATACGCAGTATTTT. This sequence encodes CASSHSPSFDSRTDTQYF.

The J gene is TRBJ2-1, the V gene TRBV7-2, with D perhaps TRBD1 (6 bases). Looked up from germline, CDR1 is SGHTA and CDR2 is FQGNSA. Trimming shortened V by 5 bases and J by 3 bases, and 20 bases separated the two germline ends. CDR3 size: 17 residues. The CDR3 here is CASSPARGHPSYNEQFF. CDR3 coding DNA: TGTGCCAGCAGCCCCGCCCGGGGACACCCAAGCTACAATGAGCAGTTCTTC.

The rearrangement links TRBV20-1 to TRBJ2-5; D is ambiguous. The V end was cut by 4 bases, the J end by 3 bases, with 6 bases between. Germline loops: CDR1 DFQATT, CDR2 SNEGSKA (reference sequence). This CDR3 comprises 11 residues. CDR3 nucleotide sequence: TGCAGTGCTAACCCGGAAGAGACCCAGTACTTC. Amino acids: CSANPEETQYF.

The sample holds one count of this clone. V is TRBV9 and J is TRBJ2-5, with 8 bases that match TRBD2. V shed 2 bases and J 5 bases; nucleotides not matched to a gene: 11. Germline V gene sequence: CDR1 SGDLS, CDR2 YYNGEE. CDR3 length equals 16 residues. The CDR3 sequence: CASSVSGAGGGETQYF. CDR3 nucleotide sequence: TGTGCCAGCAGCGTCTCTGGGGCGGGGGGTGGCGAGACCCAGTACTTC.